This T cell receptor (beta chain) is from a study of shared clonotypes between healthy human individuals. Looking at the study overall: Researchers assigned three CD4 naive, three CD4 memory, two CD8 naive and one CD8 memory plate to each donor.

Only in-frame clones appear in the TCRdb table, and some are missing; sequencing was by immunoSEQ multiplex PCR. The sample yields 2 million to 2.5 million clones, just over 90% seen once. The sample holds one count of this clone. No antigen is known for it. The sample carries other DNA sequences with the same CDR3. The study drew all its donors from Caucasian adults living in Nashville, Tennessee. Study results and limitations: The genetic and exposure-history diversity represented was limited by few donors. When compared with the clonotypes that were shared by all four sorted-subset donors, the non-shared clonotypes turned out to have lower generation probabilities.

Material for sequencing was naive CD4+ T cells from PBMCs. Subset indicated: CD45RA+ positively selected. This TCR derives from a man aged 18-30 years in good health. Some clones in this sample may be carry-over from other donors' samples.

Here the CDR3 reads CASSLGPTTGELFF. In DNA, the CDR3 is TGTGCCAGCAGCTTAGGGCCAACCACCGGGGAGCTGTTTTTT. The chain employs TRBV7-2 and TRBJ2-2; D call uncertain. The length of the CDR3 is 14 residues. The V gene's germline CDR1 is SGHTA and CDR2 FQGNSA. V gave up 1 base and J gave up 4 bases, with 7 bases separating them.